The clone carrying this TCR beta chain was recorded once. Methods used by the authors: Amplifying reference gene primers gave estimates of nucleated cell counts. Assay: immunoSEQ multiplex PCR; the TCRdb copy retains only in-frame clones and omits some. The DNA gave D and trimming, while V, J and clone size come from that table. This sample yields 250,000 to 300,000 clones, of which roughly 90% are seen a single time; 10% to 12% belongs to the top ten. The data are from a study of blood T cell repertoires in COVID-19. Background on the study: Samples of COVID-19 (acute and convalescent) were obtained from the United States, Italy and Spain.

CDR3 length: 16 amino acids. Germline values: CDR1 MNHEY, CDR2 SMNVEV (reference sequence). J was trimmed by 8 bases and V by 2 bases; bases with no gene match: 9. The J gene is TRBJ1-6, the V gene TRBV27; the match to TRBD1 covers 7 bases. The sequenced material came from peripheral blood. The origin of this receptor is a woman in her thirties with COVID-19, enrolled during active disease. The CDR3 is CASSLRRGQGDSPLHF. DNA of the CDR3: TGTGCCAGCAGTTTAAGGAGGGGGCAGGGGGATTCACCCCTCCACTTT.